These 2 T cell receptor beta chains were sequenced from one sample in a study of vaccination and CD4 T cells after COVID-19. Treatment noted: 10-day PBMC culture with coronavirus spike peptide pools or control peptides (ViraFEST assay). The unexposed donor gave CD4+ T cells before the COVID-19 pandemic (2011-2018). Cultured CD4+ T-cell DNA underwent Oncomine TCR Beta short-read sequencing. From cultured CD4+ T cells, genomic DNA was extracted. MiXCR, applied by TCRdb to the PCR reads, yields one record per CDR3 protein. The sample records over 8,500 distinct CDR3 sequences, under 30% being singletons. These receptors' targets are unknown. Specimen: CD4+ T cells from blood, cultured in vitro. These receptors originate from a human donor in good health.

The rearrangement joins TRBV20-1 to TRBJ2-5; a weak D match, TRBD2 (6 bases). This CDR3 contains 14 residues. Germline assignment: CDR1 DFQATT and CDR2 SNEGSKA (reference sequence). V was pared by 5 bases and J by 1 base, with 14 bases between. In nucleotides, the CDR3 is TGCAGTGCTGCACGGACTACCCGCCAAGAGACCCAGTACTTC. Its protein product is CSAARTTRQETQYF.

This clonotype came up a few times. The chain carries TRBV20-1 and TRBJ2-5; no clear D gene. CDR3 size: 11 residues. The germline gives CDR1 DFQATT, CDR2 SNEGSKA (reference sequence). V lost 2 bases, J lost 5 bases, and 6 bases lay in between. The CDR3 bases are TGCAGTGCTAGACCCCTGGAGACCCAGTACTTC. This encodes CSARPLETQYF.